This T cell receptor beta chain was sequenced in a study of shared clonotypes between healthy human individuals. Background on the study: Three plates each covered CD4 naive and memory; CD8 naive two, CD8 memory one.

This CDR3 comprises 16 residues. Trimming removed 0 bases at V and 6 bases at J, with 15 bases between. CDR1 is MGHRA, CDR2 YSYEKL, per germline. A word on this clone: Its cognate antigen is unknown.

Original processing methods: Filtering of immunoSEQ junctional sequences could not match full-length read filtering. Assay: immunoSEQ multiplex PCR; the TCRdb copy retains only in-frame clones and omits some. The D gene and trimming were derived from the DNA, and the V and J assignments and clone size from that table. The table records over 2 million clones, around 90% of them present only once. Study outcomes and limitations: Memory subsets generally showed lower estimated richness than naive subsets.

The V call is TRBV4-1, the J call TRBJ2-1, with D hard to call. The sequence was collected from a man younger than 30 in good health. Some clones in this sample may be carry-over from other donors' samples. Material for sequencing was naive CD4+ T cells from PBMCs. Regarding subset: CD45RA+ positively selected. The DNA of the CDR3 is TGCGCCAGCAGCCAAGATCAAGGAAGGCGCCTCAATGAGCAGTTCTTC. It codes for CASSQDQGRRLNEQFF.